This T cell receptor beta chain was obtained from a study of early T cells in non-severe SARS-CoV-2 infection. This clonotype has more than one count but fewer than ten. TCRdb itself ran the 5' RACE reads through MiXCR, one entry per CDR3 protein. The data show tens of thousands of distinct CDR3 sequences, about 5.8% seen once. This TCR was sampled from an adult who was a healthcare worker with PCR-confirmed SARS-CoV-2 infection or an uninfected control (not recorded which). Sequenced: whole blood.

CDR3 amino acids: CASSPLAPLYEQYF. CDR3 coding DNA: TGTGCCAGCTCACCCCTCGCACCGCTCTACGAGCAGTACTTC. V and J are TRBV18 and TRBJ2-7; D not resolved. The germline gives CDR1 KGHSH, CDR2 LQKENI. V was cut by 3 bases and J by 3 bases, with 12 bases left in between. The CDR3 totals 14 residues.